These T cell receptor beta chains were read from a single sample in a study of T-cell reconstitution after alpha-beta-depleted transplantation in children. TCRdb re-called the PCR reads with MiXCR, one entry per CDR3 protein. The sample has 120,000 to 150,000 distinct CDR3 sequences, 8.8% seen once; the top ten hold roughly 20%. The sequencing here drew on PBMCs, mostly from graft donor cells, taken 180 days after TCRalphabeta/CD19-depleted stem cell transplant. Source of these receptors: a female patient aged 2-10 years who had a stem cell transplant for congenital amegakaryocytic thrombocytopenia, so the T cells may come from the graft donor. Both conserved end residues are part of each CDR3. D genes are given only for firm matches. Only some rows state a clone size, as once, few, many or a class for expanded clones.

j_call d_call v_call clone_size cdr3_aa cdr3_nt
TRBJ2-7 TRBD1 TRBV20-1 many CSARTTGTEQYF TGCAGTGCTAGAACGACAGGGACCGAGCAGTACTTC
TRBJ2-7 - TRBV20-1 - CSARSGTSYEQYF TGCAGTGCTAGATCCGGTACCTCCTACGAGCAGTACTTC
TRBJ2-1 TRBD2 TRBV5-1 - CASAEGTSGNSYNEQFF TGCGCCAGTGCGGAAGGGACTAGCGGGAACTCCTACAATGAGCAGTTCTTC
TRBJ1-6 TRBD1 TRBV18 many CASSHRDSGDSPLHF TGTGCCAGCTCACACCGGGACAGCGGGGATTCACCCCTCCACTTT
TRBJ2-7 - TRBV7-2 - CASSSSYTYEQYF TGTGCCAGCAGCTCGTCCTATACCTACGAGCAGTACTTC
TRBJ1-4 TRBD1 TRBV28 many CASRQGGVPTNEKLFF TGTGCCAGCAGACAGGGGGGGGTACCAACTAATGAAAAACTGTTTTTT
TRBJ2-2 TRBD1 TRBV5-6 - CASSSTGRSGELFF TGTGCCAGCAGCTCGACAGGGAGATCCGGGGAGCTGTTTTTT
TRBJ2-7 - TRBV7-9 few CASSKTGTISSYEQYF TGTGCCAGCAGCAAAACCGGGACAATTAGCTCCTACGAGCAGTACTTC
TRBJ2-2 - TRBV24-1 - CAAHSPLGELFF TGTGCCGCCCACTCACCCCTTGGGGAGCTGTTTTTT
TRBJ2-3 TRBD2 TRBV7-6 - CASSLALLSGTITDTQYF TGTGCCAGCAGCTTAGCCCTCCTTTCCGGGACTATCACAGATACGCAGTATTTT
TRBJ2-5 - TRBV5-1 many CASSLHSGETQYF TGCGCCAGCAGCTTGCATAGCGGAGAGACCCAGTACTTC
TRBJ2-1 TRBD2 TRBV29-1 many CSVGGGPGIINNEQFF TGCAGCGTGGGGGGGGGACCGGGTATTATTAACAATGAGCAGTTCTTC
TRBJ2-2 - TRBV10-2 many CASSGGTGELFF TGCGCCAGCAGTGGGGGGACCGGGGAGCTGTTTTTT
TRBJ2-1 - TRBV7-9 many CASSSFYNEQFF TGTGCCAGCAGCTCTTTCTACAATGAGCAGTTCTTC
TRBJ1-1 - TRBV12-3/TRBV12-4 many CASSARTVNTEAFF TGTGCCAGCAGTGCTCGGACAGTGAACACTGAAGCTTTCTTT
TRBJ1-1 - TRBV29-1 few CSVVTPQYPRTEAFF TGCAGCGTTGTAACACCCCAGTATCCGAGAACTGAAGCTTTCTTT
TRBJ2-3 - TRBV5-6 many CASSLIFVTDTQYF TGTGCCAGCAGCTTGATCTTTGTTACAGATACGCAGTATTTT
TRBJ2-1 TRBD2 TRBV5-4 - CASSLDRLAGGNEQFF TGTGCCAGCAGCTTGGATCGACTAGCGGGAGGAAATGAGCAGTTCTTC
TRBJ2-1 - TRBV19 - CASSIGRSSSYNEQFF TGTGCCAGTAGTATAGGGCGATCGAGCTCCTACAATGAGCAGTTCTTC
TRBJ1-2 - TRBV27 many CASSSHRSYGYTF TGTGCCAGCAGTTCCCACAGGAGCTATGGCTACACCTTC
TRBJ1-6 - TRBV13 - CASSLESGISSPLHF TGTGCCAGCAGCTTAGAATCCGGGATCTCTTCACCCCTCCACTTT
TRBJ2-1 - TRBV5-1 many CASTNLRTNRDDNEQFF TGCGCCAGCACCAATTTGAGGACTAATAGAGATGACAATGAGCAGTTCTTC
TRBJ2-3 TRBD1 TRBV5-1 many CASKEVQGATDTQYF TGCGCCAGCAAGGAAGTCCAGGGGGCCACAGATACGCAGTATTTT
TRBJ1-2 - TRBV12-3/TRBV12-4 few CASSFATDYGYTF TGTGCCAGCAGTTTCGCGACAGATTATGGCTACACCTTC
TRBJ2-1 - TRBV12-3/TRBV12-4 many CASRKQGGYNEQFF TGTGCCAGCCGGAAACAGGGGGGGTACAATGAGCAGTTCTTC
TRBJ2-3 - TRBV20-1 many CSARDGAESTDTQYF TGCAGTGCTAGAGATGGGGCGGAAAGCACAGATACGCAGTATTTT
TRBJ1-6 - TRBV9 many CASSVDQGMDSPLHF TGTGCCAGCAGCGTAGATCAGGGTATGGATTCACCCCTCCACTTT
TRBJ2-3 TRBD1 TRBV28 many CASSLYLGTGGADTQYF TGTGCCAGCAGTTTGTACCTAGGGACAGGAGGGGCAGATACGCAGTATTTT
TRBJ2-1 TRBD2 TRBV20-1 many CSAREGTTGGNEQFF TGCAGTGCTAGAGAAGGGACTACGGGAGGAAATGAGCAGTTCTTC
TRBJ1-1 - TRBV30 many CAWSVFGDTEAFF TGTGCCTGGAGTGTTTTTGGGGACACTGAAGCTTTCTTT
TRBJ2-3 TRBD2 TRBV28 many CASSLGGSADTQYF TGTGCCAGCAGTTTGGGGGGGAGTGCAGATACGCAGTATTTT
TRBJ2-7 TRBD1 TRBV28 many CASSPRTGDPLSEQYF TGTGCCAGCAGTCCCCGGACAGGGGACCCGTTAAGCGAGCAGTACTTC
TRBJ2-7 - TRBV6-1 - CASRTQYLDYEQYF TGTGCCAGCAGAACACAGTATTTGGACTACGAGCAGTACTTC
TRBJ2-2 - TRBV9 many CASSVAWPPRDGELFF TGTGCCAGCAGCGTAGCATGGCCGCCGAGGGACGGGGAGCTGTTTTTT
TRBJ2-7 - TRBV13 - CASSLGRKGVFSYEQYF TGTGCCAGCAGCTTGGGGAGGAAGGGGGTCTTTTCCTACGAGCAGTACTTC
TRBJ1-5 - TRBV6-1 many CASSEMGFNQPQHF TGTGCCAGCAGTGAGATGGGGTTTAATCAGCCCCAGCATTTT
TRBJ1-2 - TRBV6-1 - CASSTTSGGNYGYTF TGTGCCAGCAGTACAACCTCCGGCGGAAACTATGGCTACACCTTC
TRBJ2-5 TRBD2 TRBV11-2 - CASSLVAGGGETQYF TGTGCCAGCAGCTTAGTGGCCGGCGGGGGAGAGACCCAGTACTTC
TRBJ1-2 - TRBV6-5 many CASLLYALYGYTF TGTGCCTCCCTTCTTTACGCCTTATATGGCTACACCTTC
TRBJ2-2 TRBD2 TRBV5-6 many CASRRLARTGELFF TGTGCCAGCAGGCGACTAGCGCGCACCGGGGAGCTGTTTTTT
TRBJ2-3 TRBD2 TRBV5-1 many CASQAGAPPTDTQYF TGCGCCAGCCAAGCGGGGGCGCCCCCCACAGATACGCAGTATTTT
TRBJ2-5 - TRBV29-1 many CSVELSGETQYF TGCAGCGTCGAGCTTAGTGGAGAGACCCAGTACTTC
TRBJ2-1 TRBD2 TRBV5-1 many CASSTTSGSSYNEQFF TGCGCCAGCAGCACGACTAGCGGGAGTTCCTACAATGAGCAGTTCTTC
TRBJ1-1 - TRBV20-1 few CTPPGQGRTEAFF TGCACCCCTCCCGGCCAGGGGCGAACTGAAGCTTTCTTT
TRBJ1-6 - TRBV7-2 few CASSLRGPDSPLHF TGTGCCAGCAGCTTGCGGGGGCCCGATTCACCCCTCCACTTT
TRBJ2-3 TRBD2 TRBV20-1 many CSASAGVITDTQYF TGCAGTGCCTCAGCGGGAGTGATTACAGATACGCAGTATTTT
TRBJ1-6 TRBD1 TRBV28 many CASSFSRGNSPLHF TGTGCCAGCAGTTTTTCCAGGGGGAATTCACCCCTCCACTTT
TRBJ2-7 - TRBV20-1 many CSATKLGSFEQYF TGCAGTGCCACCAAGTTGGGTTCGTTCGAGCAGTACTTC
TRBJ1-1 - TRBV15 few CATSRDKRTSGNTEAFF TGTGCCACCAGCAGAGATAAAAGGACGTCCGGGAACACTGAAGCTTTCTTT
TRBJ2-1 TRBD2 TRBV12-3/TRBV12-4 many CASSPSASGRSNEQFF TGTGCCAGCAGCCCCTCTGCTAGCGGGAGATCTAATGAGCAGTTCTTC
TRBJ2-7 - TRBV5-1 many CASRLTDSYEQYF TGCGCCAGCAGACTGACGGACTCCTACGAGCAGTACTTC
TRBJ1-2 - TRBV3-1 few CASSPRRNANYGYTF TGTGCCAGCAGCCCGAGACGGAACGCTAACTATGGCTACACCTTC
TRBJ2-2 - TRBV20-1 many CSARPRGTRNTGELFF TGCAGTGCTAGGCCCCGAGGGACTCGGAACACCGGGGAGCTGTTTTTT
TRBJ1-1 - TRBV12-3/TRBV12-4 many CASSWGPSRDTEAFF TGTGCCAGCAGTTGGGGACCTTCAAGGGACACTGAAGCTTTCTTT